This T cell receptor (beta chain) appears in the sequencing data of a study of blood T cell repertoires in COVID-19. Study at large: The origin of the acute and convalescent COVID-19 samples was the United States, Italy and Spain. In each case, the material was cDNA or gDNA derived from T cells, B-cell-depleted T cells, or PBMCs.

In the authors' methods: Reference gene primer amplification in the assay estimated nucleated cell counts. Profiling relied on immunoSEQ multiplex PCR, and the TCRdb table lists in-frame clones only, not all of them. V and J calls plus clone size are reproduced from that table; the DNA served to infer D and trimming. The table records 70,000 or so clones, 90% of them present only once. The specimen sequenced was peripheral blood. The TCR originated in a woman under 30 with acute or convalescent COVID-19.

The CDR3 coding sequence is TGTGCCAGCAGCTTCCGTGGGACAGTTGGGGACTATGGCTACACCTTC. It encodes CASSFRGTVGDYGYTF. This sequence joins TRBV11-2 and TRBJ1-2, with 7 bases fitting TRBD1. Losses at the gene ends were 3 bases for V and 3 bases for J; bases not matched to a gene: 10. This CDR3 has 16 residues. Germline CDR1 is SGHAT and CDR2 is FQNNGV.